The 18 T cell receptor beta chains listed next were all sequenced from one sample in a study of post-analysis software for immune sequencing data. Points from the study as a whole: About 5 TRBV segments occurring more often in patients than controls included TRBV5-6, TRBV5-1 and TRBV20-1.

These TCRs are of unknown antigen specificity. Presence of unique molecular identifiers characterized the TCR beta cDNA libraries. From the PCR reads, TCRdb called clonotypes with MiXCR, one entry per CDR3 protein. Of 820,000 or so distinct CDR3 sequences detected, 53% appear once; the ten largest clones hold over 4%. Sequenced: blood. These TCRs come from a girl between 5 and 17 years old with multiple sclerosis.

This clonotype came up a few times. This sequence joins TRBV27 and TRBJ2-7, with D possibly called TRBD1 or TRBD2 (5 bases each). This CDR3 is 15 amino acids long. V shed 5 bases and J shed 0 bases, with 14 bases lying between them. Germline V gives CDR1 MNHEY, CDR2 SMNVEV (reference sequence). CDR3 DNA: TGTGCCAGCAGTCCCCTGGGGGTCTCCTCCTACGAGCAGTACTTC. Amino acid sequence: CASSPLGVSSYEQYF.

The chain employs TRBV5-5 and TRBJ1-1; 7 positions match TRBD1. Germline CDR1 is SGHKS and CDR2 is YYEKEE (reference sequence). The CDR3 contains 12 residues. J was trimmed by 11 bases and V by 3 bases; bases with no gene match: 7. CDR3 loop: CASSSTPGQAFF. Here the CDR3 DNA reads TGTGCCAGCAGCTCTACACCGGGACAGGCTTTCTTT.

The chain joins TRBV24-1 to TRBJ2-1; 8 nucleotides align to TRBD1. The CDR3 is 17 residues long. The V gene's germline CDR1 is KGHDR and CDR2 SFDVKD. V lost 5 bases and J lost 0; bases outside the gene matches: 8. CDR3: CATSVRGQGFSYNEQFF. CDR3 nucleotides: TGTGCCACCAGTGTCCGCGGACAGGGCTTCTCCTACAATGAGCAGTTCTTC.

The chain couples TRBV20-1 to TRBJ2-3; 8 bases line up with TRBD1. Trimming cost V 6 bases and J 2 bases; bases outside gene matches: 10. The CDR3 runs to 15 residues. The germline V gene encodes CDR1 DFQATT and CDR2 SNEGSKA (reference sequence). The CDR3 DNA is TGCAGTGCAGACTGGGAGACAGGGGTCACAGATACGCAGTATTTT. Its translation is CSADWETGVTDTQYF.

The sample holds a few counts of this clonotype. This sequence joins TRBV11-2 and TRBJ2-7; tentative D call: TRBD1 (5 bases). CDR3 size: 14 residues. Germline CDR1 is SGHAT and CDR2 is FQNNGV. The V gene lost 4 bases and the J gene lost 3 bases, with 13 bases spanning the gap. The CDR3 region has the DNA TGTGCCAGCAGCTCCAGGGAACATCTCTACGAGCAGTACTTC. Its protein product is CASSSREHLYEQYF.

This clonotype has only a few counts. V gene TRBV24-1 combines with J gene TRBJ2-5; D is ambiguous. Trimming took 6 bases from V and 3 from J, leaving 4 bases between them. CDR1 and CDR2 (germline): KGHDR, SFDVKD. The CDR3 runs to 11 residues. The CDR3 spells CATSKEETQYF. Here the CDR3 DNA reads TGTGCCACCAGTAAGGAAGAGACCCAGTACTTC.

V gene TRBV12-3 or TRBV12-4 combines with J gene TRBJ2-3, with a possible D match to TRBD2 (6 bases). The length of the CDR3 is 12 residues. With 5 bases removed from V and 7 bases from J, the gap between germline ends came to 10 bases. The CDR3 DNA reads as TGTGCCAGCAGTGGGAGCGGGTATACGCAGTATTTT. Protein sequence: CASSGSGYTQYF.

The chain couples TRBV20-1 to TRBJ2-7; TRBD2 might be the D (7 bases). This CDR3 is built from 14 residues. V gave up 5 bases and J gave up 4 bases, with 18 bases separating them. Germline CDR1 DFQATT, CDR2 SNEGSKA (reference sequence). CDR3 nucleotides: TGCAGTGCTGGAGGGGGGGCCAATTGGTACGAGCAGTACTTC. This encodes CSAGGGANWYEQYF.

The rearrangement links TRBV29-1 to TRBJ2-1; 11 bases are shared with TRBD2. CDR1 SQVTM and CDR2 ANQGSEA come from the germline V gene. J gave up 5 bases and V 0 bases, and 15 bases lay outside the gene matches. CDR3 length equals 19 residues. As DNA, the CDR3 is TGCAGCGTTGAAGACCCCCTTATAGAACTAGCGGGAGTCGACAATGAGCAGTTCTTC. Translating it yields CSVEDPLIELAGVDNEQFF.

The chain links TRBV27 to TRBJ1-5; D is perhaps TRBD1 (6 bases). V shed 0 bases and J shed 7 bases, with 16 bases lying between them. The CDR3 runs to 16 residues. Germline V gives CDR1 MNHEY, CDR2 SMNVEV (reference sequence). This CDR3 is CASSLSWGAEPQPQHF. CDR3 coding DNA: TGTGCCAGCAGTTTATCTTGGGGGGCAGAACCCCAGCCCCAGCATTTT.

The chain carries TRBV12-3 or TRBV12-4 and TRBJ2-1; TRBD1 agrees at 7 bases. This CDR3 is 16 amino acids long. V dropped 6 bases and J dropped 0; count of bases not matched to a gene: 8. CDR3 nucleotide sequence: TGTGCCAGCAGGTCCCCGACAGGGAGCTCCTACAATGAGCAGTTCTTC. It encodes CASRSPTGSSYNEQFF.

The chain joins TRBV15 to TRBJ2-1; D gene unclear. Trimming stripped 9 bases from V and 7 bases from J, with 19 bases between. The V gene's germline CDR1 is LNHNV and CDR2 YYDKDF (reference sequence). The CDR3 spans 14 residues. CDR3 coding DNA: TGTGCCACGCGCCGGGCCCGCTCCTTGAATGAGCAGTTCTTC. Its protein is CATRRARSLNEQFF.

V usage is TRBV7-3 and J usage is TRBJ2-2; 10 bases fit TRBD2. Germline V CDR1 and CDR2: SGHTA, FQGTGA. This CDR3 is built from 19 residues. Trimming removed 4 bases from V and 3 bases from J; junction bases left unmatched: 14. The CDR3 DNA is TGTGCCAGCAGCTCTTCGCCGGGAGGAGCGGGGGGGTACACCGGGGAGCTGTTTTTT. Translation gives CASSSSPGGAGGYTGELFF.

Ten or more counts support this clonotype. The CDR3 DNA sequence: TGCAGTGCTACCGGGACCGAATATGGTGAAGCTTTCTTT. This encodes CSATGTEYGEAFF. The chain combines TRBV20-1 with TRBJ1-1; D is possibly TRBD1 (5 bases). Trimming removed 4 bases at V and 7 bases at J, with 16 bases between. The CDR3 is 13 residues long. Germline CDR1 reads DFQATT; CDR2 reads SNEGSKA (reference sequence).

The table lists this clonotype with a few counts. The chain recombines TRBV29-1 with TRBJ2-3; 7 bases line up with TRBD1. The germline gives CDR1 SQVTM, CDR2 ANQGSEA. The length of the CDR3 is 12 residues. V trimming: 6 bases; J trimming: 7 bases; junction bases outside the gene matches: 7. The CDR3 spells CSVATGLNTQYF. In nucleotides, the CDR3 is TGCAGCGTCGCGACAGGGTTAAATACGCAGTATTTT.

This clonotype was counted between two and nine times. V gene TRBV4-1 combines with J gene TRBJ1-4, with D possibly TRBD1 on 5 matching bases. CDR1 MGHRA and CDR2 YSYEKL come from the germline V gene. The CDR3 length is 15 residues. The ends were cut back, 0 bases at V and 7 bases at J, with 12 bases in the middle. The CDR3 DNA follows: TGCGCCAGCAGCCAAGAAAGGCAGGGTGGTGAAAAACTGTTTTTT. As protein: CASSQERQGGEKLFF.

The rearrangement uses TRBV20-1 and TRBJ2-1; the D is unclear. The CDR3 totals 13 residues. Germline CDR1 reads DFQATT; CDR2 reads SNEGSKA (reference sequence). CDR3 sequence: CSFSGPLYNEQFF. Here the CDR3 DNA reads TGCAGCTTCTCGGGTCCCCTTTACAATGAGCAGTTCTTC.

Comment on this clonotype: At one boundary the junction diverges from the germline segment, which might be a read error. This chain uses TRBV20-1 with TRBJ1-5; D might be TRBD1 (6 bases). CDR3 size: 13 residues. Germline CDR1 is DFQATT and CDR2 is SNEGSKA (reference sequence). CDR3 sequence reads: CSARGGDYQPQHF. DNA for the CDR3: TGCAGTGCGAGAGGGGGGGACTATCAGCCCCAGCATTTT.